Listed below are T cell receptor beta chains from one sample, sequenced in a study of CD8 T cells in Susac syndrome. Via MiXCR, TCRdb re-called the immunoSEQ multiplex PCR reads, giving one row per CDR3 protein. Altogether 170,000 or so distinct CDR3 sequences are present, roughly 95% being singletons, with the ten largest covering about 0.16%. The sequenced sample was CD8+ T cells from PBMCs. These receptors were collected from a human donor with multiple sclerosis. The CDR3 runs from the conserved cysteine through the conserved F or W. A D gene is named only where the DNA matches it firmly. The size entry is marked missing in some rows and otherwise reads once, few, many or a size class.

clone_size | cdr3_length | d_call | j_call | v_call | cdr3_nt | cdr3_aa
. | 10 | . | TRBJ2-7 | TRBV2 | TGTGCCAGCAGAGGGGCCGAGCAGTACTTC | CASRGAEQYF
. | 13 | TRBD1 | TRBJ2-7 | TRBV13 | TGTGCCAGCAGCTTATCGGACAGGGACGAGCAGTACTTC | CASSLSDRDEQYF
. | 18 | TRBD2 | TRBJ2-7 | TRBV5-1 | TGCGCCAGCAGCTTGGGGCCCACTAGCGGGGGCCCCTCCTACGAGCAGTACTTC | CASSLGPTSGGPSYEQYF
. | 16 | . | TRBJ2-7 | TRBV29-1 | TGCAGCGTTGATTTAGGGGTCGGGGTCCAGGGACACGAGCAGTACTTC | CSVDLGVGVQGHEQYF
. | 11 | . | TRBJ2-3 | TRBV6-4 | TGTGCCAGCGATGGAACAGATACGCAGTATTTT | CASDGTDTQYF
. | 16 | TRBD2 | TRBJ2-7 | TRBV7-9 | TGTGCCAGCAGCGGAATAGCGGGAGGGCTAACCTACGAGCAGTACTTC | CASSGIAGGLTYEQYF
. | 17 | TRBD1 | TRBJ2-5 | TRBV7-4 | TGTGCCAGCAGCCCCCCCGACCGGGACAGAGACTCGGAGACCCAGTACTTC | CASSPPDRDRDSETQYF
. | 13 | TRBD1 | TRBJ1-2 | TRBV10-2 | TGCGCCAGCAGTGATGGACAGGGCTATGGCTACACCTTC | CASSDGQGYGYTF
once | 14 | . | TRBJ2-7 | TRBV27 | TGTGCCAGTAAACGGGGCTTGGGCCCCTACGAGCAGTACTTC | CASKRGLGPYEQYF
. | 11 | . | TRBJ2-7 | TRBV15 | TGTGCCACCAGTAACTCCTACGAGCAGTACTTC | CATSNSYEQYF
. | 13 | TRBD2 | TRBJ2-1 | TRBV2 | TGTGCCAGCAGTGACCGACTAGCCAATGAGCAGTTCTTC | CASSDRLANEQFF
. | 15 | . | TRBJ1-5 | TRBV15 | TGTGCCACCAGCAAATCGAAAGCGATCTATCAGCCCCAGCATTTT | CATSKSKAIYQPQHF
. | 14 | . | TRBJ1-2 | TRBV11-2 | TGTGCCAGCAGCTTAGGAGGCAGTCCGTATGGCTACACCTTC | CASSLGGSPYGYTF
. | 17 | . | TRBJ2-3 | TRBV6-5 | TGTGCCAGCAGTTACTCATCACGGGGGGCCCTCACAGATACGCAGTATTTT | CASSYSSRGALTDTQYF
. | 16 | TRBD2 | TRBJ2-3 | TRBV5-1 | TGCGCCAGCAGCGTCGGGACTAGCGGGGGGACAGATACGCAGTATTTT | CASSVGTSGGTDTQYF
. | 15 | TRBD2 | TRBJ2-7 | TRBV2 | TGTGCCAGCAGTGAAGGACTAGCTGAAACCTACGAGCAGTACTTC | CASSEGLAETYEQYF
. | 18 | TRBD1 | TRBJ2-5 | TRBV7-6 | TGTGCCAGCAGCTTAGAGCACGGGACAGGGGGCGATGGGGAGACCCAGTACTTC | CASSLEHGTGGDGETQYF
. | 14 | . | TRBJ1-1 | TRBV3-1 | TGTGCCAGCAGCCTAATAAGACAGCGAACTGAAGCTTTCTTT | CASSLIRQRTEAFF
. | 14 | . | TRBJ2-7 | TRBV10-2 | TGCGCCAGCGGTGAAGGGGGGAGTTTCAACGAGCAGTACTTC | CASGEGGSFNEQYF
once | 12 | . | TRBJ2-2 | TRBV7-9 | TGTGCCAGCAGCTCCCGGGGCGGGGAGCTGTTTTTT | CASSSRGGELFF
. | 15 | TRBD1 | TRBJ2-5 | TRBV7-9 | TGTGCCAGCAGCCGACGACAGGGTCCCCAAGAGACCCAGTACTTC | CASSRRQGPQETQYF
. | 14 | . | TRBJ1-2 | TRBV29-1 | TGCAGCGCCCCCACTGGGTCAGAAAACTATGGCTACACCTTC | CSAPTGSENYGYTF
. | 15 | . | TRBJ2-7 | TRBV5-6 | TGTGCCAGCAGCCCGATCACAGGGATCTCCTACGAGCAGTACTTC | CASSPITGISYEQYF
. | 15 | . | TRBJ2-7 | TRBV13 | TGTGCCAGCAGCCTCTGGGGGCAGGGCTCCTACGAGCAGTACTTC | CASSLWGQGSYEQYF
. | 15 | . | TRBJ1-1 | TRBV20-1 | TGCAGTGCTACCCCGGGATGGACAATCAACACTGAAGCTTTCTTT | CSATPGWTINTEAFF
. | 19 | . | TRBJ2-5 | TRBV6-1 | TGTGCCAGCAGTGCGAATCTTAGGAACGGACCCGAGGCATGGGAGACCCAGTACTTC | CASSANLRNGPEAWETQYF
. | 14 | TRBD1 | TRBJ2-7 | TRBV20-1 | TGCAGTGCTAGATTGACAGGGGGTGGCTACGAGCAGTACTTC | CSARLTGGGYEQYF
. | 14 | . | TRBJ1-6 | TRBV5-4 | TGTGCCAGCACCACAGGGTTGGTGAATTCACCCCTCCACTTT | CASTTGLVNSPLHF
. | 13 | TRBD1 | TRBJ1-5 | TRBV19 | TGTGCCAGTAGTTGGGACAGCTATCAGCCCCAGCATTTT | CASSWDSYQPQHF
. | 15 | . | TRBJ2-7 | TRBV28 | TGTGCCAGCAGTTTCCCCGGCTCTCGGGCGTACGAGCAGTACTTC | CASSFPGSRAYEQYF
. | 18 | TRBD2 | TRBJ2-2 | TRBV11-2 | TGTGCCAGCAGCCCGAGGGGGACTAGCGGGGCGAACACCGGGGAGCTGTTTTTT | CASSPRGTSGANTGELFF
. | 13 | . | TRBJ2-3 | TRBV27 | TGTGCCAGCAGGGCGCTGGGCACAGATACGCAGTATTTT | CASRALGTDTQYF
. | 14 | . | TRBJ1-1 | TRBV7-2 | TGTGCCAGCAGCTCTCCGACAGAGAACACTGAAGCTTTCTTT | CASSSPTENTEAFF
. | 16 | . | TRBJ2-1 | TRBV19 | TGTGCCAGTAGTCCCACTCCCGACAGCCGCTACAATGAGCAGTTCTTC | CASSPTPDSRYNEQFF
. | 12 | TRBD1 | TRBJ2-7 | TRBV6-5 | TGTGCCAGCAGTGGGACAGTGTACGAGCAGTACTTC | CASSGTVYEQYF
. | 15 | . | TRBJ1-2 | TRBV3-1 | TGTGCCAGCAGCCAAGTATCTTTAGGGGTTTTGGGCTACACCTTC | CASSQVSLGVLGYTF
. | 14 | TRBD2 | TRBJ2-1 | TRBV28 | TGTGCCAGCAGTTTGAGCGGGAGGAAGGATGAGCAGTTCTTC | CASSLSGRKDEQFF
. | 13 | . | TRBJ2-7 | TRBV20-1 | TGCAGTGCTAGAGCAGGGGGAGGCTACGAGCAGTACTTC | CSARAGGGYEQYF
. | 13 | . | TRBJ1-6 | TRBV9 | TGTGCCAGCCAGGGGCAAGGGGGGTCACCCCTCCACTTT | CASQGQGGSPLHF
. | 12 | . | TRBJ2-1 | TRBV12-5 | TGTGCTAGTGGTTTGGCTTTGGTAGAGCAGTTCTTC | CASGLALVEQFF
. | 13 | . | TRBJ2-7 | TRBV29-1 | TGCAGCGTTCGGCAGGGTGGTTTTGACGAGCAGTACTTC | CSVRQGGFDEQYF
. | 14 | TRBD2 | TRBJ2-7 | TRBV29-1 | TGCAGCGTTGTAACCCACGCGGGGGTCTACGAGCAGTACTTC | CSVVTHAGVYEQYF
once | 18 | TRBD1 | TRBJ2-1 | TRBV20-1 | TGCAGTGCTAAAGGGGGCTGGAGGCCGGGGAACTCCTACAATGAGCAGTTCTTC | CSAKGGWRPGNSYNEQFF
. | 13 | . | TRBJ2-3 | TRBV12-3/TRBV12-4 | TGTGCCAGCAGACCATTGGGCACAGATACGCAGTATTTT | CASRPLGTDTQYF
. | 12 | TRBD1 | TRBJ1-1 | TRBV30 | TGTGCCTGGGGACAGGGGAGGACTGAAGCTTTCTTT | CAWGQGRTEAFF
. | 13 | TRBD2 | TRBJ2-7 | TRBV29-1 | TGCAGCGTTCGGACTAGCGGGAGCTACGAGCAGTACTTC | CSVRTSGSYEQYF
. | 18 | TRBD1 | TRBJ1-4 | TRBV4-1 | TGCGCCAGCAGCCCGGCGACAGGGGGAAGTAATGATCGGGAAAAACTGTTTTTT | CASSPATGGSNDREKLFF
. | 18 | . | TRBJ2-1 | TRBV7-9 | TGTGCCAGCAGCTCCAGATATCCCGGCTCAGTGGGCTACAATGAGCAGTTCTTC | CASSSRYPGSVGYNEQFF
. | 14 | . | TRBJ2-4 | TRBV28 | TGTGCCAGCAGACCAACCCCGGGCCCACGTTCCCCGTACTTC | CASRPTPGPRSPYF
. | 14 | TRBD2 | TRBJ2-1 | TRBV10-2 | TGCGCCACTGGATTAGCGGGGGCGAACAATGAGCAGTTCTTC | CATGLAGANNEQFF
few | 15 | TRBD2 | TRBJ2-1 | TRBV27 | TGTGCCAGCAGTCACGGGACTAGCGGTTACAATGAGCAGTTCTTC | CASSHGTSGYNEQFF
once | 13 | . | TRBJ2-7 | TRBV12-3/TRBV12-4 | TGTGCCAGCAGTTTGGCCCCGGTGTACGAGCAGTACTTC | CASSLAPVYEQYF
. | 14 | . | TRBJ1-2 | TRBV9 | TGTGCCAGCAGCGCCTACACAGGGATAGGAGGCTACACCTTC | CASSAYTGIGGYTF